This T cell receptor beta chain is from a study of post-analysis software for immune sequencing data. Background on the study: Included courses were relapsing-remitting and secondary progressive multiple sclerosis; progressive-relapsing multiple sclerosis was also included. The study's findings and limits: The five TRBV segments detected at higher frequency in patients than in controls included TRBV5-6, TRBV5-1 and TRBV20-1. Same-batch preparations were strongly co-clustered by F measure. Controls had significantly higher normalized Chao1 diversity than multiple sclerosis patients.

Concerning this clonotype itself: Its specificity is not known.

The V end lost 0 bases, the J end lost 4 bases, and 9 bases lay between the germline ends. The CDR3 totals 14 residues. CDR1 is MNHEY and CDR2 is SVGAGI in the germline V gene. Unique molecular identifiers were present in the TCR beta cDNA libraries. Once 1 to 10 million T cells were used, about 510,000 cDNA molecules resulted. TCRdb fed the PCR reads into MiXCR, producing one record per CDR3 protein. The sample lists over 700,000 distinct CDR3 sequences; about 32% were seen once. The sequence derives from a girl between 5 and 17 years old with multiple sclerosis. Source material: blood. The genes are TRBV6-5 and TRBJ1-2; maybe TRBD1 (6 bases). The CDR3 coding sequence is TGTGCCAGCAGTTACTCGAGGACAGCCTATGGCTACACCTTC. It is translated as CASSYSRTAYGYTF.